The source of this T cell receptor beta chain is a study of identical twins (TCRdb year 2016). Regarding the study in general: TCR alpha and beta repertoires from monozygotic twins, unrelated adults of various ages and cord blood were deep-sequenced to test whether fetal clonotypes persist. To rule out contamination, replicate twin experiments were performed at different times with different library preparation protocols.

This clonotype occurred a few times. The antigen it binds to is not known. No base quality information exists; no much larger clone differs at one position. The research as a whole found: Invariant T cells such as MAIT and iNKT could partly confound zero-insertion analyses, though diverse VJ usage argued against this for most clonotypes. Excess twin sharing in beta out-of-frame sequences was weaker because fewer shared sequences lowered the signal-to-noise ratio. Abundant cord blood beta clonotypes had fewer insertions, young adult naive repertoires showed a similar but weaker trend, and memory repertoires showed no such trend. Because the same donors could not be followed over many years, the conclusions depended on cross-sectional statistical analysis. Compared with coincidental sharing between unrelated individuals, an excess of low generation-probability sequences was observed among out-of-frame TCR alpha sequences shared between twins. In monozygotic twins, recombination models systematically underestimated out-of-frame TCR alpha sharing, but the models matched the sharing seen between unrelated individuals.

The library was produced with 5' RACE. The data were produced on an Illumina HiSeq 2000. Template switching introduced a universal primer binding site; the final cDNA contained a unique molecular identifier, enabling accurate counting of TCR cDNA molecules. First-strand cDNA for TCR alpha and beta chains was synthesized from specific primers in the conserved constant-segment region. To control for contamination, every cDNA library was double barcoded, receiving both a SMART-Mk sample barcode and Illumina barcodes. TruSeq adapter sequences and Illumina sample barcodes were added in two successive PCR steps. The TCR alpha and beta cDNA libraries were sequenced on the Illumina HiSeq platform using custom primers. Under the source paper's analysis protocol: MiGEC processed the raw reads to extract unique molecular identifiers, while MiXCR was used to determine the CDR3 positions. Recombination models were inferred per individual with the repgenHMM and IGoR tools using an EM algorithm. The tcR package in R was used for shared clonotype analysis, with sharing normalized by the product of cloneset sizes. Out-of-frame nonproductive sequences were analyzed to study raw recombination free of thymic and clonal selection effects. In TCRdb, the public reads were trimmed at Q25 with fastp and aligned with MiXCR, with productive beta chains retained. Every entry covers one CDR3 protein and lists the most common genes and DNA from its rows. The V and J calls shown here were made by TCRdb, not taken from the authors' results. In all, the sample holds about 520,000 distinct CDR3 sequences, and approximately 22% of those were seen once. The ten largest make up about 0.91% of the sample.

Only healthy Caucasian donors were included. The twin cohort comprised three pairs of female monozygotic twins, all aged roughly 18 to 30 years. Positive isolation kits from Invitrogen were used to isolate the CD4+ and CD8+ T cell populations. In addition, the sample was reused for a study of T cells expressing NK-cell markers. According to the second study: Under 10 donors provided sorted CD3+CD56+NKG2C+, CD3+CD56+NKG2C- and CD3+CD56-NKG2C+ T-cell subsets, whose TCR beta-chain repertoires were profiled. Among the eight sequenced donors, seven were HCMV-seropositive and one was HCMV-seronegative. In several experiments an anti-gammadeltaTCR antibody was added to restrict sorting to alphabetaTCR-expressing T cells. In several donors, the dominant CD3+CD56+NKG2C+ clonotypes were found to rank among the top 10 CD8+ clonotypes and to make up about 1.0-8% of CD8+ T cells. Those dominant clonotypes were again the most abundant among CD3+CD56-NKG2C+ cells in four donors, at about 25-60.1%. Whether the expanded NKG2C-expressing T cell clones were specific for HCMV antigens was left unclear. Randomly selected healthy volunteers, three men and five women, were used as the eight sequenced donors. HCMV-specific IgG was detected in serum with a commercial ELISA kit to determine HCMV serostatus. MIGEC was used to demultiplex reads and group reads by UMI, and MiTCR was used to assemble and quantify clonotypes. To exclude erroneous sequences, only TCR cDNA sequences supported by at least two reads were retained. The tcR package was used for downstream repertoire analysis, with clonotypes matched between fractions based on CDR3 nucleotide sequence plus V segment. Antigen specificity was annotated against VDJdb with VDJmatch, allowing one amino acid substitution in CDR3.

This TCR came from a woman under 30 in good health. Sequencing used CD4+ T cells sorted from blood.

The encoded CDR3 is CSAPGTATYGYTF. The DNA sequence follows: TGCAGTGCACCTGGGACAGCAACGTATGGCTACACCTTC. The receptor chain draws on TRBV20-1 and TRBJ1-2; 7 nucleotides in the junction match TRBD1. V loses 6 bases at its end and J loses 5 bases; junction bases beyond the gene matches: 9. CDR1 and CDR2, per the germline V gene (reference sequence), are DFQATT and SNEGSKA. From cysteine to phenylalanine, the CDR3 is 13 amino acids long. Of the read, only the CDR3 DNA is kept; its 39 bases are in frame from base 1.